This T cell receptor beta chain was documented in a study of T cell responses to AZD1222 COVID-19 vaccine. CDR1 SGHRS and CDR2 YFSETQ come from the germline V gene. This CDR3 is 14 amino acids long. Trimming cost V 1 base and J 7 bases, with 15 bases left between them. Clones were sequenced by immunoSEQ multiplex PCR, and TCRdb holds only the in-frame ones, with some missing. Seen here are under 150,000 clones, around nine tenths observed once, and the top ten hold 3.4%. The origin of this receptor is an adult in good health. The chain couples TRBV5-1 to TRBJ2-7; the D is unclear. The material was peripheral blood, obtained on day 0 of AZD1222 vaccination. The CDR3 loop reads CASSLKDLRLEQYF. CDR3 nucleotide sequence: TGCGCCAGCAGCTTGAAGGACCTTCGCTTGGAGCAGTACTTC.